Presented here are 5 T cell receptor beta chains from one specimen sequenced in a study of cytomegalovirus exposure and HLA in healthy donors. This PCR relied on a set of 60 Vbeta primers and 13 Jbeta primers. The method was immunoSEQ multiplex PCR; TCRdb's version includes in-frame clones alone and lacks a portion of them. There are roughly 120,000 clones in the sample; around three quarters occur only once, and about 13% lies in the top ten. Specimen: PBMCs. The receptor set was obtained from a woman between 40 and 50 years old in good health and CMV-seropositive.

As DNA, the CDR3 is TGTGCCAGCAGCCCGGGACAGGGGGCGCGTAATGAGCAGTTCTTC. Translated, it gives CASSPGQGARNEQFF. The chain employs TRBV2 and TRBJ2-1; 12 bases line up with TRBD1. Per the germline V gene, CDR1 is SNHLY and CDR2 is FYNNEI. V shed 6 bases and J 7 bases; nucleotides not matched to a gene: 7. The CDR3 extends over 15 amino acids.

The rearrangement uses TRBV6-1 and TRBJ2-7, with D uncertain. The CDR3 is 12 amino acids. The germline CDR1 and CDR2 sequences are MNHNS and SASEGT. Trimming pared 6 bases from V and 0 bases from J, leaving 6 bases between. This CDR3 is CASSVDSYEQYF. The CDR3 DNA sequence: TGTGCCAGCAGCGTAGACTCCTACGAGCAGTACTTC.

In this sample, this clone turned up once. The chain is built from TRBV4-2 and TRBJ2-1; D not certain. Germline CDR1 LGHNA, CDR2 YNFKEQ. The length of the CDR3 is 16 residues. The V end was cut by 1 base, the J end by 7 bases, with 17 bases between. The CDR3 sequence is CASSQVGGSVRNEQFF. Here the CDR3 DNA reads TGTGCCAGCAGCCAAGTAGGTGGTTCGGTCAGGAATGAGCAGTTCTTC.

The V and J genes are TRBV6-1 and TRBJ2-1; 11 bases agree with TRBD2. V was clipped by 2 bases and J by 10 bases; unmatched bases: 13. The CDR3 has 17 residues. The germline V gene has CDR1 MNHNS and CDR2 SASEGT. Here the CDR3 reads CASSEILAGVLLQEQFF. The DNA for the CDR3 is TGTGCCAGCAGTGAAATACTAGCGGGAGTCCTTCTTCAAGAGCAGTTCTTC.

The chain combines TRBV5-1 with TRBJ2-3; the D gene is possibly TRBD1 (6 bases). The ends were cut back, 7 bases at V and 0 bases at J, with 12 bases in the middle. This CDR3 is built from 14 residues. Germline CDR1 reads SGHRS; CDR2 reads YFSETQ. CDR3 in amino acids: CASSSGTSTDTQYF. The CDR3 DNA follows: TGCGCCAGCTCCTCAGGGACAAGCACAGATACGCAGTATTTT.